This record concerns one T cell receptor beta chain sequence. MiXCR, applied by TCRdb to the PCR reads, yields one record per CDR3 protein. Of under 30,000 distinct CDR3 sequences listed, about 46% are singletons. Time point indicated: late sampling 161 to 241 days after vaccination in three convalescent patients. Dates of positive PCR ran from March to December 2020, before US Alpha, Beta and Delta variants. These data are taken from a study of vaccination and CD4 T cells after COVID-19. Study information: Between diagnosis and the drawing of post-COVID samples lay a median roughly 91 days (range 35 to 161).

The receptor comes from a human donor who had recovered from COVID-19. This specimen was CD4+ T cells from blood, taken about 7 months after SARS-CoV-2 vaccination.

In DNA, the CDR3 is TGTGCCAGCAGCGACCCGGACAGGCCGCAGTACTTC. The encoded protein is CASSDPDRPQYF. The gene calls are TRBV4-2 and TRBJ2-7, with 7 bases that match TRBD1. Per the germline V gene, CDR1 is LGHNA and CDR2 is YNFKEQ. The CDR3 spans 12 residues. Trimming cost V 5 bases and J 9 bases; bases outside gene matches: 7.